The clone carrying this T cell receptor beta chain was recorded many times. Until they underwent thyroid surgery, no patient had received any treatment. TCRdb re-called the PCR reads via MiXCR. The repertoire includes more than 4,000 clones, roughly a fifth of them detected once, and approximately 25% sits in the top ten. The data were taken from a study of metastatic and nonmetastatic thyroid tumors. The sequencing sample was made of adjacent normal tissue. The clonotype comes from a male donor with papillary thyroid cancer or a benign thyroid nodule (not recorded which). Some clones in this sample may be carry-over from other donors' samples.

In DNA, the CDR3 is TGTGCCAGCAGGTTAAGCAGGGGGCTCGGCTACACCTTC. It yields the protein CASRLSRGLGYTF. The chain employs TRBV2 and TRBJ1-2; 8 bases fit TRBD1. The junction had 8 bases not matched to a gene; V was cut back by 6 bases and J by 8 bases. Germline loops: CDR1 SNHLY, CDR2 FYNNEI. The CDR3 sequence is 13 residues long.